Listed here are 16 T cell receptor beta chains from one sample, sequenced in a study of blood T cell repertoires in COVID-19. Profiled with immunoSEQ multiplex PCR; TCRdb holds only in-frame clones, not every one. The repertoire holds more than 95,000 clones, around 81% seen once, with approximately 38% in the top ten. The sample taken for sequencing was peripheral blood. The receptor set was obtained from a man older than 75 with acute or convalescent COVID-19.

The J gene is TRBJ2-1, the V gene TRBV19, with D perhaps matching TRBD2 (6 bases). The CDR3 runs to 13 residues. Germline assignment: CDR1 LNHDA and CDR2 SQIVND (reference sequence). The ends were cut back, 3 bases at V and 9 bases at J, with 12 bases in the middle. In nucleotides, the CDR3 is TGTGCCAGTAGTATTGGGACTGTCCTTGAGCAGTTCTTC. Its protein is CASSIGTVLEQFF.

The chain recombines TRBV11-2 with TRBJ1-1; D is perhaps TRBD1 (6 bases). This CDR3 has 15 residues. V was clipped by 6 bases and J by 7 bases, with 21 bases between them. CDR1 and CDR2 from the germline V gene are SGHAT and FQNNGV. DNA for the CDR3: TGTGCCAGCAGTCGATCGAGGACAGCCCTATTTGAAGCTTTCTTT. Its protein product is CASSRSRTALFEAFF. Looking up the rest from reference TRBV11-2 and TRBJ1-1 gives the full variable domain: EAGVAQSPRYKIIEKRQSVAFWCNPISGHATLYWYQQILGQGPKLLIQFQNNGVVDDSQLPKDRFSAERLKGVDSTLKIQPAKLEDSAVYLCASSRSRTALFEAFFGQGTRLTVV.

This chain uses TRBV3-1 (or the pseudogene TRBV3-2) with TRBJ1-3, with D maybe TRBD1 (6 bases). The CDR3 consists of 15 residues. CDR1 and CDR2 from the germline V gene are LGHDT and YNNKEL (reference sequence). The V end lost 6 bases, the J end lost 2 bases, and 14 bases lay between the germline ends. The CDR3 DNA reads TGTGCCAGCAGTTTCCAAACAGGGCCTGGAAACACCATATATTTT. This encodes CASSFQTGPGNTIYF.

V is TRBV9 and J is TRBJ2-1, with TRBD2 as a possible D gene (6 bases). Germline CDR1 and CDR2: SGDLS and YYNGEE. The CDR3 is 16 residues long. The V and J ends lost 4 bases and 0 bases respectively, with 14 bases between them. CDR3: CASSRSGQSSYNEQFF. Written as DNA, the CDR3 is TGTGCCAGCAGCAGAAGCGGGCAAAGCTCCTACAATGAGCAGTTCTTC.

The chain employs TRBV18 and TRBJ2-3, with TRBD2 identical over 8 bases. CDR3 size: 16 residues. The J segment lost 0 bases and the V segment lost 6 bases, leaving 8 bases of the junction unmatched. The germline gives CDR1 KGHSH, CDR2 LQKENI. In nucleotides, the CDR3 is TGTGCCAGCTCCCCCTCCGGGGGGGTAAGCACAGATACGCAGTATTTT. Amino acid sequence: CASSPSGGVSTDTQYF.

This chain uses TRBV24-1 with TRBJ2-2, with 9 bases fitting TRBD1. With 2 bases clipped from V and 0 bases from J, the junction kept 9 bases outside the gene matches. CDR1 and CDR2 (germline): KGHDR, SFDVKD. This CDR3 comprises 19 residues. CDR3 sequence (DNA): TGTGCCACCAGTGATTCGGGGACAGGGATCCCCGCGAACACCGGGGAGCTGTTTTTT. Its protein is CATSDSGTGIPANTGELFF.

The V gene is TRBV2, the J gene TRBJ1-5, with 7 positions matching TRBD1. CDR1 and CDR2 from the germline V gene are SNHLY and FYNNEI. The V segment lost 6 bases and the J segment 6 bases; nucleotides outside the gene matches: 11. This CDR3 contains 15 residues. This CDR3 reads CASSWTDRVGQPQHF. CDR3 bases: TGTGCCAGCAGCTGGACAGACAGGGTAGGTCAGCCCCAGCATTTT. The complete variable domain, with remaining parts taken from reference TRBV2 and TRBJ1-5, reads EPEVTQTPSHQVTQMGQEVILRCVPISNHLYFYWYRQILGQKVEFLVSFYNNEISEKSEIFDDQFSVERPDGSNFTLKIRSTKLEDSAMYFCASSWTDRVGQPQHFGDGTRLSIL.

The chain links TRBV7-9 to TRBJ1-2; D is possibly TRBD1 (5 bases). The CDR3 spans 13 residues. Trimming cost V 5 bases and J 4 bases, with 11 bases left between them. In germline, CDR1 is SEHNR, CDR2 FQNEAQ (reference sequence). The CDR3 coding sequence is TGTGCCAGCAGCCCCGGGGGGGTCTATGGCTACACCTTC. Translated: CASSPGGVYGYTF.

V is TRBV7-2 and J is TRBJ1-2; no reliable D call. CDR1 is SGHTA, CDR2 FQGNSA, per germline. This CDR3 contains 15 residues. Trimming cost V 4 bases and J 5 bases, with 17 bases left between them. The CDR3 DNA is TGTGCCAGCAGCTCACTGGTGGCAGGTCTTTATGGCTACACCTTC. It encodes CASSSLVAGLYGYTF.

V is TRBV5-5 and J is TRBJ1-5, with 7 bases that match TRBD1. V shed 2 bases, J shed 4 bases, and the junction held 3 bases outside the gene matches. This CDR3 region has 14 residues. Germline V gene lookup returns CDR1 SGHKS and CDR2 YYEKEE (reference sequence). The CDR3 region is CASSLTGANQPQHF. In DNA, the CDR3 is TGTGCCAGCAGCTTAACAGGGGCTAATCAGCCCCAGCATTTT.

This clone is a singleton in its sample. J is TRBJ2-5 and V is TRBV5-1; D is possibly TRBD2 (5 bases). This CDR3 contains 13 residues. The germline gives CDR1 SGHRS, CDR2 YFSETQ. The V end was cut by 7 bases, the J end by 8 bases, with 18 bases between. The CDR3 nucleotides read TGCGCCAGCCAAGTCGAGGGAGTCGAAACCCAGTACTTC. This gives the protein CASQVEGVETQYF.

This clone was seen only once. V is TRBV10-3 and J is TRBJ1-5; 7 bases align to TRBD1. The V gene's germline CDR1 is ENHRY and CDR2 SYGVKD. V shed 3 bases, J shed 2 bases, and the junction held 7 bases outside the gene matches. This CDR3 region has 16 residues. CDR3 amino acids: CAISDFGTAGNQPQHF. The CDR3, as DNA: TGTGCCATCAGTGATTTCGGGACAGCTGGCAATCAGCCCCAGCATTTT.

The rearrangement links TRBV10-3 to TRBJ2-1; D gene unclear. The V gene's germline CDR1 is ENHRY and CDR2 SYGVKD. The ends were cut back, 0 bases at V and 8 bases at J, with 5 bases in the middle. CDR3 length equals 12 residues. As DNA, the CDR3 is TGTGCCATCAGTGAGTCGGAGTATGAGCAGTTCTTC. Its protein product is CAISESEYEQFF.

V usage is TRBV30 and J usage is TRBJ1-5; a weak D match, TRBD1 (6 bases). Between the trimmed V and J ends, which lost 3 bases and 5 bases, there was a span of 14 bases. Germline CDR1 is GTSNPN and CDR2 is SVGIG (reference sequence). CDR3 length: 14 amino acids. The CDR3: CAWSADSGDQPQHF. The DNA of the CDR3 is TGTGCCTGGAGCGCGGACAGTGGAGATCAGCCCCAGCATTTT.

J is TRBJ1-5 and V is TRBV7-2; 9 nucleotides align to TRBD1. Losses at the gene ends were 4 bases for V and 5 bases for J; bases not matched to a gene: 3. The CDR3 has 14 amino acids. Germline assignment: CDR1 SGHTA and CDR2 FQGNSA. The CDR3 DNA reads as TGTGCCAGCAGCTGGGACAGGGATTATCAGCCCCAGCATTTT. It is translated as CASSWDRDYQPQHF.

This clone showed up just a few times. The chain recombines TRBV27 with TRBJ1-1, with a weak D call TRBD1 (6 bases). The CDR3 is 15 amino acids. V lost 5 bases and J 0 bases, leaving 13 bases between the germline ends. Per the germline V gene, CDR1 is MNHEY and CDR2 is SMNVEV (reference sequence). The CDR3 loop reads CASSPQGQVNTEAFF. The CDR3, as DNA: TGTGCCAGCAGTCCACAGGGCCAGGTGAACACTGAAGCTTTCTTT.